The clone carrying this T cell receptor beta chain was found many times. What it binds is not known. Other DNA sequences in this specimen translate into the identical CDR3. This CDR3 has 15 amino acids. The germline CDR1 and CDR2 sequences are SGHRS and YFSETQ. After removal of 2 bases from V and 4 bases from J, the junction contained 1 base not matched to a gene. Into CD45RA+ naive and CD45RA-negative memory subsets, the CD4+ cells were split. The data were obtained in a study of shared clonotypes between healthy human individuals. Study-level points and caveats: Sorted-subset samples were not fully sequenced, rarefaction indicated. Sequencing depth was expected to influence donor clonotype sharing.

The study ran the assay at deep level. Data came from immunoSEQ multiplex PCR; TCRdb stores just in-frame clones and leaves some out. The table has about 710,000 clones, 73% seen once. The chain is built from TRBV5-1 and TRBJ2-2; TRBD2 agrees at 11 bases. Sequencing used memory CD4+ T cells sorted from blood. This sample's subset: CD45RA-negative fraction. This TCR derives from a woman aged 25-40 years in good health. In DNA, the CDR3 is TGCGCCAGCAGCTTAGGACTAGCGGGCACCGGGGAGCTGTTTTTT. It translates to CASSLGLAGTGELFF.